Following are 23 T cell receptor beta chains from one sample sequenced in a study of cytomegalovirus exposure and HLA in healthy donors. PCR employed 60 Vbeta and 13 Jbeta primers. The method was immunoSEQ multiplex PCR; TCRdb's version includes in-frame clones alone and lacks a portion of them. Of some 84,000 clones in the sample, around three fifths are singletons; the top ten hold 15%. The sample was PBMCs. The receptors come from a woman in her thirties or forties in good health and CMV-seropositive.

This clone was seen a few times. The V and J genes are TRBV11-1 and TRBJ2-7; TRBD2 is a possible D gene (6 bases). Trimming stripped 1 base from V and 5 bases from J, with 15 bases between. This CDR3 is 15 amino acids long. Germline V gene data show CDR1 as SGHAT and CDR2 as FQDESV (reference sequence). The CDR3 loop is CASSLGVLAKDEQYF. The CDR3 DNA reads TGTGCCAGCAGCTTAGGGGTACTAGCCAAGGACGAGCAGTACTTC.

The J gene is TRBJ2-6, the V gene TRBV7-9; D is undetermined. Germline V lookup: CDR1 SEHNR, CDR2 FQNEAQ (reference sequence). This CDR3 comprises 15 residues. The germline V and J ends were trimmed by 3 bases and 0 bases, with 6 bases remaining between them. CDR3 protein: CASSLVSSGANVLTF. CDR3 in DNA: TGTGCCAGCAGCTTGGTTAGCTCTGGGGCCAACGTCCTGACTTTC.

The chain is built from TRBV6-1 and TRBJ1-5, with D possibly matching TRBD1 (6 bases). The CDR3 loop spans 12 amino acids. CDR1 and CDR2 from the germline V gene are MNHNS and SASEGT. Trimming shortened V by 4 bases and J by 7 bases, and 8 bases separated the two germline ends. CDR3 residues: CASSGRGQPQHF. CDR3 DNA: TGTGCCAGCAGTGGCAGGGGCCAGCCCCAGCATTTT.

V gene TRBV9 combines with J gene TRBJ2-7, with 9 bases identical to TRBD1. V lost 5 bases, J lost 3 bases, and 3 bases stayed unmatched. CDR1 and CDR2 from the germline V gene are SGDLS and YYNGEE. This CDR3 region has 13 residues. The CDR3 reads CASSGTGSYEQYF. CDR3 sequence (DNA): TGTGCCAGCAGTGGGACAGGGAGCTACGAGCAGTACTTC.

This clone was picked up a small number of times. The chain uses TRBV5-6 and TRBJ1-2; D perhaps matches TRBD1 (6 bases). Germline V lookup: CDR1 SGHDT, CDR2 YYEEEE. The CDR3 is 12 amino acids. Trimming left V 1 base short and J 8 bases short, with 9 bases between. CDR3 residues: CASSLSRGGYTF. CDR3 in DNA: TGTGCCAGCAGCTTGAGCAGGGGCGGCTACACCTTC. Full variable domain (missing parts from reference TRBV5-6 and TRBJ1-2): DAGVTQSPTHLIKTRGQQVTLRCSPKSGHDTVSWYQQALGQGPQFIFQYYEEEERQRGNFPDRFSGHQFPNYSSELNVNALLLGDSALYLCASSLSRGGYTFGSGTRLTVV.

This clone was recorded once. The junction departs from the called germline gene at one end, perhaps through a read error. The V gene is TRBV7-9, the J gene TRBJ2-2; D call uncertain. This CDR3 spans 12 amino acids. Germline CDR1 reads SEHNR; CDR2 reads FQNEAQ (reference sequence). CDR3 nucleotide sequence: TGTTCCAGCAGCTACACCCCCGGGGAGCTGTTTTTT. Its translation is CSSSYTPGELFF.

This clone was recorded a few times. V usage is TRBV5-4 and J usage is TRBJ2-7; a possible D gene is TRBD2 (6 bases). Germline loops: CDR1 SGHNT, CDR2 YYREEE (reference sequence). Between the trimmed V and J ends, which lost 4 bases and 6 bases, there was a span of 14 bases. The CDR3 has 13 amino acids. The CDR3 DNA sequence: TGTGCCAGCAGCCACCGGGACTCGGGCGAGCAGTACTTC. This translates into CASSHRDSGEQYF.

The chain is built from TRBV28 and TRBJ2-4; D is possibly TRBD1 (5 bases). Germline V lookup: CDR1 MDHEN, CDR2 SYDVKM. The CDR3 totals 17 residues. Between the trimmed V and J ends, which lost 6 bases and 2 bases, there was a span of 20 bases. In DNA, the CDR3 is TGTGCCAGCAGCCCTGTAAGGGGTAGACAGACCAAAAACATTCAGTACTTC. This codes for CASSPVRGRQTKNIQYF.

The chain recombines TRBV6-1 with TRBJ2-7; D call uncertain. Per germline, CDR1 MNHNS and CDR2 SASEGT. This CDR3 has 13 residues. The V and J ends lost 4 bases and 6 bases respectively, with 13 bases between them. The CDR3 loop is CASSAVGLGEQYF. DNA for the CDR3: TGTGCCAGCAGTGCCGTGGGCCTTGGCGAGCAGTACTTC.

This rearrangement joins TRBV6-5 to TRBJ1-5, with TRBD1 identical over 8 bases. The CDR3 is made up of 14 amino acids. Germline lookup yields CDR1 MNHEY and CDR2 SVGAGI. V shed 6 bases and J 4 bases; nucleotides not matched to a gene: 5. The CDR3 protein is CASRHGTGNQPQHF. The CDR3 coding sequence is TGTGCCAGCAGGCACGGGACAGGAAATCAGCCCCAGCATTTT.

In DNA, the CDR3 is TGCGCCAGCAGCCAGGTGGTGAGCAGGGTGAAAAATCAGCCCCAGCATTTT. Translation gives CASSQVVSRVKNQPQHF. This chain uses TRBV4-1 with TRBJ1-5, with TRBD1 as a possible D gene (5 bases). The germline V gene has CDR1 MGHRA and CDR2 YSYEKL. The CDR3 totals 17 residues. V lost 3 bases, J lost 4 bases, and 19 bases lay in between.

The gene calls are TRBV7-8 and TRBJ1-1; D not certain. This CDR3 spans 17 amino acids. CDR1 is SGHVS, CDR2 FQNEAQ, per germline. V lost 1 base and J lost 1, with 16 bases in between. CDR3 in DNA: TGTGCCAGCAGCTTAGAACGGGTGCCAAGGAGGAACACTGAAGCTTTCTTT. Encoded protein: CASSLERVPRRNTEAFF. Full variable domain (missing parts from reference TRBV7-8 and TRBJ1-1): GAGVSQSPRYKVAKRGQDVALRCDPISGHVSLFWYQQALGQGPEFLTYFQNEAQLDKSGLPSDRFFAERPEGSVSTLKIQRTQQEDSAVYLCASSLERVPRRNTEAFFGQGTRLTVV.

The chain joins TRBV5-8 to TRBJ1-3; tentative D call: TRBD1 (5 bases). CDR1 SGHTS and CDR2 YDEGEE come from the germline V gene. The V end lost 4 bases, the J end lost 2 bases, and 19 bases lay between the germline ends. The CDR3 spans 17 residues. The CDR3 protein is CASSNPSQGHPGNTIYF. The CDR3 nucleotides read TGTGCCAGCAGCAACCCGAGTCAGGGTCATCCTGGAAACACCATATATTTT.

In DNA, the CDR3 is TGTGCCAGCAGCTTCGGAGATGGGAGTAAGCAGTACTTC. It specifies CASSFGDGSKQYF. V and J are TRBV9 and TRBJ2-7; D is perhaps TRBD2 (5 bases). Trimming shortened V by 4 bases and J by 8 bases, and 16 bases separated the two germline ends. The CDR3 covers 13 residues. Germline-derived CDR1 and CDR2 are SGDLS and YYNGEE. Based on the CDR3 plus reference TRBV9 and TRBJ2-7, the full variable domain is DSGVTQTPKHLITATGQRVTLRCSPRSGDLSVYWYQQSLDQGLQFLIQYYNGEERAKGNILERFSAQQFPDLHSELNLSSLELGDSALYFCASSFGDGSKQYFGPGTRLTVT.

The V gene is TRBV19, the J gene TRBJ1-5; the match to TRBD1 covers 11 bases. Losses at the gene ends were 5 bases for V and 6 bases for J; bases not matched to a gene: 9. Germline V gene lookup returns CDR1 LNHDA and CDR2 SQIVND (reference sequence). CDR3 length: 16 amino acids. Here the CDR3 reads CASSPGQGAAGQPQHF. The CDR3 DNA reads as TGTGCCAGTAGTCCTGGACAGGGGGCGGCCGGTCAGCCCCAGCATTTT.

The chain employs TRBV4-1 and TRBJ1-1; the match to TRBD1 covers 8 bases. Looked up from germline, CDR1 is MGHRA and CDR2 is YSYEKL. The CDR3 has 15 amino acids. V lost 0 bases to trimming and J lost 3 bases; unmatched junction nucleotides: 3. The CDR3 nucleotides read TGCGCCAGCAGCCAAGATCAGGGGGCGGACACTGAAGCTTTCTTT. This translates into CASSQDQGADTEAFF.

This clone was detected a few times. The chain couples TRBV7-3 to TRBJ2-3, with 8 bases lining up with TRBD2. Germline lookup yields CDR1 SGHTA and CDR2 FQGTGA. The V and J ends lost 2 bases and 0 bases, in that order; junction bases with no gene match: 1. CDR3 size: 15 residues. The CDR3 loop is CASSLAGGSTDTQYF. The CDR3 DNA follows: TGTGCCAGCAGCTTAGCGGGAGGTAGCACAGATACGCAGTATTTT.

The DNA for the CDR3 is TGTGCCACCAGCTTTTCCTATCCGGGACAGGGGATTGGTGAGCAGTTCTTC. Translated, it gives CATSFSYPGQGIGEQFF. The chain recombines TRBV15 with TRBJ2-1; TRBD1 matches at 10 bases. This CDR3 contains 17 residues. Germline values: CDR1 LNHNV, CDR2 YYDKDF (reference sequence). After removal of 5 bases from V and 9 bases from J, the junction contained 16 bases not matched to a gene.

This clone occurred a few times. The chain is built from TRBV6-6 and TRBJ1-1; a possible D gene is TRBD1 (6 bases). The CDR3 spans 13 residues. Between the trimmed V and J ends, which lost 5 bases and 1 base, there was a span of 8 bases. CDR1 and CDR2 (germline): MNHNY, SVGAGI (reference sequence). The CDR3 region is CASSPQGNTEAFF. For the CDR3, the DNA is TGTGCCAGCAGTCCACAGGGGAACACTGAAGCTTTCTTT.

The chain couples TRBV11-3 to TRBJ2-2; 11 nucleotides agree with TRBD2. Germline lookup yields CDR1 SGHNT and CDR2 YENEEA. The length of the CDR3 is 17 residues. With 4 bases clipped from V and 4 bases from J, the junction kept 8 bases outside the gene matches. The CDR3: CASSSYTGTSGTGELFF. The CDR3, as DNA: TGTGCCAGCAGCTCCTATACGGGGACTAGCGGCACCGGGGAGCTGTTTTTT. Looking up the rest from reference TRBV11-3 and TRBJ2-2 gives the full variable domain: EAGVVQSPRYKIIEKKQPVAFWCNPISGHNTLYWYLQNLGQGPELLIRYENEEAVDDSQLPKDRFSAERLKGVDSTLKIQPAELGDSAVYLCASSSYTGTSGTGELFFGEGSRLTVL.

The chain is built from TRBV18 and TRBJ1-1, with D possibly being TRBD1 (5 bases). Trimming took 2 bases from V and 5 from J, leaving 9 bases between them. CDR1 is KGHSH, CDR2 LQKENI, per germline. This CDR3 contains 13 residues. The CDR3 protein is CASSPRGQTEAFF. The CDR3 bases are TGTGCCAGCTCACCAAGGGGTCAGACTGAAGCTTTCTTT. Looking up the rest from reference TRBV18 and TRBJ1-1 gives the full variable domain: NAGVMQNPRHLVRRRGQEARLRCSPMKGHSHVYWYRQLPEEGLKFMVYLQKENIIDESGMPKERFSAEFPKEGPSILRIQQVVRGDSAAYFCASSPRGQTEAFFGQGTRLTVV.

V is TRBV7-9 and J is TRBJ1-2; D is uncertain. Germline CDR1 and CDR2: SEHNR and FQNEAQ (reference sequence). The CDR3 is 13 residues long. V was trimmed by 6 bases and J by 4 bases, leaving 12 bases between them. The CDR3: CASSSGPFYGYTF. CDR3 in DNA: TGTGCCAGCAGTAGTGGTCCCTTCTATGGCTACACCTTC. Full variable domain (rest looked up from reference TRBV7-9 and TRBJ1-2): DTGVSQNPRHKITKRGQNVTFRCDPISEHNRLYWYRQTLGQGPEFLTYFQNEAQLEKSRLLSDRFSAERPKGSFSTLEIQRTEQGDSAMYLCASSSGPFYGYTFGSGTRLTVV.

This chain links TRBV6-6 with TRBJ2-7; tentatively, D is TRBD1 (6 bases). The CDR3 runs to 14 residues. V shed 5 bases and J shed 3 bases, with 14 bases lying between them. Germline V gene sequence: CDR1 MNHNY, CDR2 SVGAGI (reference sequence). CDR3 amino acids: CASSNTRGHYEQYF. CDR3 bases: TGTGCCAGCAGTAACACCAGGGGCCACTACGAGCAGTACTTC.